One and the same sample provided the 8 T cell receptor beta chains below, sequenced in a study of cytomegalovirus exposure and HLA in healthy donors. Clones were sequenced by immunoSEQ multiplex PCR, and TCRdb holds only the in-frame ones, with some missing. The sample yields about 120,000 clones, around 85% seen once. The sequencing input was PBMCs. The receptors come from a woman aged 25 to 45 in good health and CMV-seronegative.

The CDR3 loop reads CASSLARSGQSISYEQYF. The CDR3 DNA follows: TGTGCCAGCAGCTTAGCGCGGTCCGGACAGTCCATTTCCTACGAGCAGTACTTC. This chain links TRBV7-8 with TRBJ2-7, with D possibly TRBD1 on 6 matching bases. Trimming removed 0 bases from V and 1 base from J, with 19 bases in between. This CDR3 is built from 18 residues. Looked up from germline, CDR1 is SGHVS and CDR2 is FQNEAQ.

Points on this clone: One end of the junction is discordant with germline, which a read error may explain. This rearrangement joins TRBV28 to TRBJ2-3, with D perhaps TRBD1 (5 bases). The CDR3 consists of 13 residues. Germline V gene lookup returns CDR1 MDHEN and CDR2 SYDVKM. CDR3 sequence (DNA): TGTGCCAGCACTTTACAGGGCACAGATACGCAGTATTTT. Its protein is CASTLQGTDTQYF.

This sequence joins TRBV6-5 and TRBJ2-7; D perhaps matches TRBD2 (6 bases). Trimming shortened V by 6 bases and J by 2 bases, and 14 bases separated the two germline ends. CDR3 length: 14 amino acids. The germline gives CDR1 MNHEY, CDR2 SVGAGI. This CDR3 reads CASRAPGRTYEQYF. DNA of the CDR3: TGTGCCAGCAGGGCCCCGGGGAGGACCTACGAGCAGTACTTC.

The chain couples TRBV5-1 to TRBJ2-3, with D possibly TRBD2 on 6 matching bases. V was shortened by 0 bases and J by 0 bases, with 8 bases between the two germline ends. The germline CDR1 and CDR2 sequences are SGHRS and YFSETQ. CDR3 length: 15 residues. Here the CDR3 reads CASSLVAGSTDTQYF. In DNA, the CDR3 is TGCGCCAGCAGCTTGGTTGCGGGGAGCACAGATACGCAGTATTTT.

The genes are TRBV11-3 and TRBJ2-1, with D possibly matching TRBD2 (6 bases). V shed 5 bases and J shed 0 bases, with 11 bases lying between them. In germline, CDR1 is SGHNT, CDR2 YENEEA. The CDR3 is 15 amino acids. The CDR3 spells CASSPPGDSYNEQFF. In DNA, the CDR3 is TGTGCCAGCAGCCCCCCGGGGGACTCCTACAATGAGCAGTTCTTC. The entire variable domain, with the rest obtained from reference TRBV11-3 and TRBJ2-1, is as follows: EAGVVQSPRYKIIEKKQPVAFWCNPISGHNTLYWYLQNLGQGPELLIRYENEEAVDDSQLPKDRFSAERLKGVDSTLKIQPAELGDSAVYLCASSPPGDSYNEQFFGPGTRLTVL.

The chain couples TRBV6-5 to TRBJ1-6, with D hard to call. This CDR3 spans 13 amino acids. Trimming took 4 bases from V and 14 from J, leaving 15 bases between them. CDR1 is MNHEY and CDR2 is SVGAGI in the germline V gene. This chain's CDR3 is CASSSDGLTTLHF. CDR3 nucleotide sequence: TGTGCCAGCAGTTCCGACGGACTTACTACCCTCCACTTT.

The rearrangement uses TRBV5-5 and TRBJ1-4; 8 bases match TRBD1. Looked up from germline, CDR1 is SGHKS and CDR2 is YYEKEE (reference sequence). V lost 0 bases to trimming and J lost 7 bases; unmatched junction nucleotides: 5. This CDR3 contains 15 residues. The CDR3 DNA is TGTGCCAGCAGCTTGGAGGGGGACAGGACTGAAAAACTGTTTTTT. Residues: CASSLEGDRTEKLFF.

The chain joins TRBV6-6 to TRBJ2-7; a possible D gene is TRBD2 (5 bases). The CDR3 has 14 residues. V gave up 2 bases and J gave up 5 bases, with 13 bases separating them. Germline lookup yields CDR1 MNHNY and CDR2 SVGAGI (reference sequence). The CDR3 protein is CASSYSQEVNEQYF. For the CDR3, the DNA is TGTGCCAGCAGTTACAGTCAGGAGGTAAACGAGCAGTACTTC.